This T cell receptor (beta chain) was sequenced in a study of T cell responses to AZD1222 COVID-19 vaccine. Germline V lookup: CDR1 SEHNR, CDR2 FQNEAQ (reference sequence). The CDR3 spans 14 residues. The ends were cut back, 2 bases at V and 0 bases at J, with 5 bases in the middle. Second doses were pooled across both intervals (about 4 or about 12 weeks). Assay: immunoSEQ multiplex PCR; the TCRdb copy retains only in-frame clones and omits some. In the table there are fewer than 130,000 clones, about 90% of which are singletons. Sequences were derived from peripheral blood, sampled 28 days after the second AZD1222 dose. The chain carries TRBV7-9 and TRBJ1-5; D remains unclear. This receptor was obtained from an adult who received the AZD1222 COVID-19 vaccine. The CDR3 loop is CASSLWDSNQPQHF. The DNA for the CDR3 is TGTGCCAGCAGCTTATGGGATAGCAATCAGCCCCAGCATTTT.